This T cell receptor (beta chain) was identified in a study of glioma-infiltrating T cells. The iRepertoire nested amplicon-rescue multiplex PCR amplified TCR alpha and beta CDR3s from RNA. MiXCR, applied by TCRdb to the multiplex PCR reads, yields one record per CDR3 protein. The sample includes 300,000 to 400,000 distinct CDR3 sequences, around 38% of them seen just once. Trimming shortened V by 5 bases and J by 3 bases, and 5 bases separated the two germline ends. This CDR3 has 12 amino acids. Per germline, CDR1 SGHTA and CDR2 FQGNSA. The chain has TRBV7-2 and TRBJ2-1; no reliable D call. The sequencing sample was made of glioma tissue, nonneoplastic brain tissue, or PBMCs (not recorded which). The sequence derives from a human donor with low-grade glioma or glioblastoma, undergoing nonglioma brain surgery, or in good health (not recorded which). The CDR3 sequence is CASSALYNEQFF. Here the CDR3 DNA reads TGTGCCAGCAGCGCCCTCTACAATGAGCAGTTCTTC.